This T cell receptor beta chain was profiled in a study of T cell repertoires in cytomegalovirus infection. Study details: Both a matching HLA type and CMV infection were indicated by public TCR beta signatures.

The CDR3 sequence is 13 residues long. The ends lost 3 bases at V and 6 bases at J; junction bases unmatched: 6. Germline V CDR1 and CDR2: SGHNT, YYREEE (reference sequence). Each CDR3 protein is one row after TCRdb ran MiXCR on the reads. The data hold around 130,000 distinct CDR3 sequences, with roughly 9% observed a single time. For this clonotype: Its specificity is not known.

Study outcomes and limitations: In two of eight donors, the top clonotype was HLA-C-restricted CMV-specific.

This sequence was found in a human donor in good health (CMV status not recorded). Some clones in this sample may be carry-over from other donors' samples. The sequenced sample was PBMCs. The chain recombines TRBV5-4 with TRBJ2-7, with 7 bases matching TRBD1. The CDR3, as DNA: TGTGCCAGCAGCTCCGGACAGGCCTTCGAGCAGTACTTC. Protein sequence: CASSSGQAFEQYF.